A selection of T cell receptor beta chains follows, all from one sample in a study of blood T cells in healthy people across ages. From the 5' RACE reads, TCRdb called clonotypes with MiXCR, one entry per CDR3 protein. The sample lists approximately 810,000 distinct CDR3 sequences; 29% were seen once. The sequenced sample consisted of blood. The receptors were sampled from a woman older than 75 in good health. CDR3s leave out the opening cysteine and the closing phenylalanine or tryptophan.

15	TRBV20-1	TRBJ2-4	SASLPSGVLAKNIQY
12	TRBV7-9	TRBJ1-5	ASSPENANQPQH
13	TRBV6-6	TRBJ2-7	ASRAGQGVSYEQY
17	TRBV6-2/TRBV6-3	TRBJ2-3	ASSKRWGLAGTDTDTQY
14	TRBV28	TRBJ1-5	ASSSTARRVNQPQH
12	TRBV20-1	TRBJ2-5	SARRAGGQETQY
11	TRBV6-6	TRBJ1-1	ASRGDEGLGTF
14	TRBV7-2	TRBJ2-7	ASSLAAGSPSYEQY
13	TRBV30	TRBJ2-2	AWSVLDRDFGELF
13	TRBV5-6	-	ASSLGLAGDPEQY
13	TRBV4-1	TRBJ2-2	ASSGRGADTGELF
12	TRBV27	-	ASSSGLHYNEQY
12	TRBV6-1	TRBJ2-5	ASRAPGQGETQY
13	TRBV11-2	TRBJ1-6	ASSFRTSSSSPLH
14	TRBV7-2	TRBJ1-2	ASSLDFRTVGYGYT
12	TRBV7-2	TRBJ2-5	ASSFLLELETQY
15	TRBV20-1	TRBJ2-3	SARDRSGGASTDTQY
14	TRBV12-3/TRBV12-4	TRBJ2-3	ASSFLAGVHADTQY
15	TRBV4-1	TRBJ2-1	ASSQDRSSGLYNEQF
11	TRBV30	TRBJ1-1	AWSRSLYTEAF
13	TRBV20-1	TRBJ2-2	SAQQGASVAGELF
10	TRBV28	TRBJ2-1	ASRTPGLEQF
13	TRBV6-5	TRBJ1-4	ASRRDSATNEKLF
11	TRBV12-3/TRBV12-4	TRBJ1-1	ASSFSRWQEAF
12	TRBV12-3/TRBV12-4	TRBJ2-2	ASSPFDGAGELF
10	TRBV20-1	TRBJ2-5	SAFGSRETQY
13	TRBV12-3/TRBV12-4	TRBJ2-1	ASSLDRGAYNEQF
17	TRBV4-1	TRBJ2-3	ASSQDSPQQRGGRFAQY
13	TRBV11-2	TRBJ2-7	ASSLARDSYYEQY
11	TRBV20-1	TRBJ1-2	SARDNTYYGYT
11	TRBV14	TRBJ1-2	ASSLDRARSYT
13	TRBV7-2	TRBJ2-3	ASSLTGVNTDTQY
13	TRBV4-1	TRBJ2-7	ASSHAGTGVYEQY
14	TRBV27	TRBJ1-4	ASRPAGAQANEKLF
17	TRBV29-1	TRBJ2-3	SVERGGGTSASSTDTQY
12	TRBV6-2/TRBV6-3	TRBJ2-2	ASRLGRITGELF